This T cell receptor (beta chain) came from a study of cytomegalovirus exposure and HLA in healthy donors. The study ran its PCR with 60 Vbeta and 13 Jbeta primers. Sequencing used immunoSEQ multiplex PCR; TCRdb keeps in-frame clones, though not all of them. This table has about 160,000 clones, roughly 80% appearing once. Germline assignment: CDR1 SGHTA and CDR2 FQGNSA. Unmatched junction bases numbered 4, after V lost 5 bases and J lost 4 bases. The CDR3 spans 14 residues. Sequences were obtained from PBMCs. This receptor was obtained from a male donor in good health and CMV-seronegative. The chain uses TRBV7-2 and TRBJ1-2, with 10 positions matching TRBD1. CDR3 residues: CASSLGQGPYGYTF. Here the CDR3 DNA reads TGTGCCAGCAGCCTGGGACAGGGGCCCTATGGCTACACCTTC.